This T cell receptor (beta chain) appears in the sequencing data of a study of tumor and adjacent non-tumor tissue in lung cancer. Study-wide context: Histology: eleven to twelve adenocarcinoma, a couple of squamous cell carcinoma, 1 small cell lung cancer. General study points: Significantly higher TCR diversity was found in tumor than normal lung.

CDR3 size: 18 residues. Per germline, CDR1 MGHRA and CDR2 YSYEKL. A word on this clonotype: Its antigen is currently unknown. A read error may account for a junction end that differs from germline.

TCRbeta libraries were built with three rounds of nested PCR, modified from ARM-PCR. MiXCR, applied by TCRdb to the multiplex PCR reads, yields one record per CDR3 protein. The sample consists of around 99,000 distinct CDR3 sequences, roughly 80% of them appearing once. The template was RNA from unsorted bulk tissue. Newly diagnosed lung cancer patients had thoracic surgery in China, August–late 2014, without prior chemotherapy. The receptor's source is an older woman with non-small cell lung cancer. Sequences were obtained from lung tumor tissue. The J gene is TRBJ1-1, the V gene TRBV4-1; 7 bases are a match to TRBD1. CDR3 in DNA: TGCGCCAACAGCCAAGTTCAGGGGGGAATCGGTGTGAACACTGAAGCTTTCTTT. As protein: CANSQVQGGIGVNTEAFF.